This TCR beta chain comes out of a study of blood T cells in healthy people across ages (dated by TCRdb to between 2014 and 2017). General notes on the study: In model experiments, template switching captured roughly one uniquely barcoded TCR beta cDNA molecule for every two T cells. The study measured age-related changes in TCR beta repertoire diversity using deep sequencing normalized with unique cDNA molecular identifiers. Two additional independent replicas of 1 million unique cDNA reads from the same blood draw were analyzed for two donors (one aged 18 to 30 and one aged 80 or older). Four age groups were formed from the donors: young (average about 15 years), middle-aged (more than 35), aged (more than 55) and long-lived (82). Donors of different ages were randomly distributed across sequencing lanes to avoid experimental bias. General findings and caveats noted by the study authors: Compared with the aged group, more naive CD4+ T cells, fewer expanded clones and increased TCR diversity were shown by the long-lived group, suggesting age selection. Because profiling used bulk unsorted PBMCs, naive and antigen-experienced compartments could not be compared conclusively. The CMV infection status of donors was not known, potentially confounding age-related changes in expanded clonotypes. As age increased, observed TCR beta diversity per million T cells dropped in a roughly linear way, and a significant reduction was already evident by age about 36. Estimates of total diversity based on one million sequenced T cells were regarded as lower bounds and as underestimates. There was a strong correlation between observed TCR beta diversity and the percentage of naive T cells measured by flow cytometry.

The germline V gene (reference sequence) provides CDR1 LNHDA and CDR2 SQIVND. V is shortened by 5 bases, J by 2 bases, and the region joining them spans 16 bases. The CDR3 has 15 amino acids, counting the end cysteine and phenylalanine. The CDR3 DNA has 45 bases and is translated from base 1. Donors were approximately 42 systemically healthy Caucasian individuals from Russia aged roughly 6 to 90 years. Around 10 milliliters of peripheral blood were collected from each donor into EDTA-treated Vacutainer tubes. Ficoll-Paque density-gradient centrifugation was used to isolate PBMCs, with at least 7 million obtained per sample. Total RNA, at least 6 micrograms per sample, was extracted from PBMCs with Trizol reagent. The percentages of naive CD45RAhigh/CD27high T cells were determined by flow cytometry on a PBMC aliquot from every donor. With respect to this clonotype: There is no known antigen for this receptor. Per-nucleotide qualities are absent, and no much larger clonotype sits a single base away.

Preparation of the library involved 5' RACE. Instrument on record: Illumina HiSeq 2500. A second PCR of roughly 7 to 12 cycles was run with a J-beta primer mix and a sample-barcoded 5' primer. A template-switch 5' adaptor carrying 12 random nucleotides introduced a unique molecular identifier onto each TCR beta cDNA molecule. Each sample yielded at least 3 million CDR3-containing paired-end reads. All of the RNA was converted into first-strand cDNA using the Mint cDNA synthesis kit, with a TRBC-specific oligonucleotide serving as the primer. Following uracil-DNA glycosylase treatment, a first 18-cycle PCR with universal primers M1SS and BC2_uni_R was performed on all cDNA. In the paper's pipeline: For normalization, 1 million high-quality reads were randomly selected from each sample, with every read carrying a distinct molecular identifier. Reads with shared molecular identifiers were discarded instead of being binned into consensus sequences. MiTCR, with a Q25 quality threshold and the strictest error-elimination algorithm, was used for CDR3 identification, clonotype clustering and error correction. A nonparametric unseen species model with Euler transformation was used to estimate lower-bound total TCR beta diversity. TCRdb cleaned the public reads at Q25 with fastp, built clones with MiXCR and kept in-frame beta chains. One record per CDR3 amino acid sequence lists the most common genes and DNA. In this record, the V and J calls reflect TCRdb's handling and not the investigators' own analysis. The sample table records about 580,000 distinct CDR3 sequences; more than 45% of these occur just once. Approximately 25% of the sample rests with the top ten.

The receptor comes from a man older than 75 in good health. Sample: blood. This chain is built from TRBV19 and TRBJ2-7; tentative D gene TRBD2, with 5 bases matching. The sequence in DNA is TGTGCCAGTAGTCCCGTCCACGCCGGGACCTACGAGCAGTACTTC. Its translation reads: CASSPVHAGTYEQYF.